A selection of T cell receptor beta chains follows, all from one sample in a study of blood T cell repertoires in COVID-19. The repertoire was sequenced with immunoSEQ multiplex PCR; TCRdb's copy has only in-frame clones and lacks some. The sample carries about 160,000 clones, under 90% recorded once. Sequencing was performed on PBMCs or T cells enriched from blood (not recorded which). The receptors stem from a man in his sixties who had recovered from COVID-19. Both conserved end residues are part of each CDR3. Fields, in order: J gene, V gene, clone size, D gene, CDR3 DNA, CDR3 protein. A D gene is named only where the DNA matches it firmly. Size is stated for part of the rows, as once, few or many counts, or as a class when the clone is expanded.

>TRBJ1-4|TRBV5-4|NA|NA
TGTGCCAGCAGCTTGGAGGGAGGGTCGTTTGAAAAACTGTTTTTT
CASSLEGGSFEKLFF
>TRBJ2-7|TRBV9|NA|TRBD1
TGTGCCAGCAGTTCGGAGGCAGGGGGACCCTACGAGCAGTACTTC
CASSSEAGGPYEQYF
>TRBJ1-6|TRBV5-1|NA|NA
TGCGCCAGCAGCTTGCGAAATCCGGGTCCCGGGGGATCACCCCTCCACTTT
CASSLRNPGPGGSPLHF
>TRBJ2-6|TRBV14|NA|NA
TGTGCCAGCAGCCAAGAGGTCGCTAGCTCTGGGGCCAACGTCCTGACTTTC
CASSQEVASSGANVLTF
>TRBJ2-3|TRBV10-3|NA|NA
TGTGCCATCAGTGAGGGGGGGGGCCCCACAGATACGCAGTATTTT
CAISEGGGPTDTQYF
>TRBJ1-1|TRBV14|NA|TRBD1
TGTGCCAGCAGCCAAGTCGCCTGGACAGGCGCTTTCTTT
CASSQVAWTGAFF
>TRBJ2-2|TRBV7-9|NA|NA
TGTGCCAGCAACCCGAGTAGGACAGAGAACACCGGGGAGCTGTTTTTT
CASNPSRTENTGELFF
>TRBJ1-4|TRBV6-5|NA|NA
TGTGCCAGCAGTCCCCGGGACACTGAAAAACTGTTTTTT
CASSPRDTEKLFF
>TRBJ2-7|TRBV5-1|NA|NA
TGCGCCAGCAGCGTCTCTATCGGGTTCGGCGAGCAGTACTTC
CASSVSIGFGEQYF
>TRBJ2-1|TRBV10-3|NA|TRBD1
TGTGCCATCAGTGATATTGTCGGGGACAGGGCGTACAATGAGCAGTTCTTC
CAISDIVGDRAYNEQFF
>TRBJ1-1|TRBV28|NA|NA
TGTGCCAGCAGCCAGGGAGGGACTGAAGCTTTCTTT
CASSQGGTEAFF
>TRBJ2-7|TRBV2|once|NA
TGTGCCAGCGTGGCTAGCAATGGCGAGCAGTACTTC
CASVASNGEQYF
>TRBJ2-2|TRBV4-1|NA|TRBD1
TGCGCCAGCAGCCAACGGTGGGGACAGCCTAGTTTGTCCGGGGAGCTGTTTTTT
CASSQRWGQPSLSGELFF
>TRBJ1-4|TRBV14|NA|NA
TGTGCCAGCAGCCAAGCGGGGGGCTGGGATGAAAAACTGTTTTTT
CASSQAGGWDEKLFF
>TRBJ1-5|TRBV6-5|few|NA
TGTGCCAGCCGCGACAGCGTAGATCAGCCCCAGCATTTT
CASRDSVDQPQHF
>TRBJ1-2|TRBV28|NA|TRBD1
TGTGCCAGCACCGACAGGGCGAAACCTTCAGGCTACACCTTC
CASTDRAKPSGYTF
>TRBJ2-6|TRBV29-1|NA|TRBD1
TGCAGCGTTGCGACAGGGTCCGGGGCCAACGTCCTGACTTTC
CSVATGSGANVLTF
>TRBJ1-2|TRBV2|NA|NA
TGTGCCAGCAGACAGGATAACTATGGCTACACCTTC
CASRQDNYGYTF
>TRBJ2-4|TRBV21-1|NA|NA
TGTGCCAGCAGCCCGGGGGGTAAAGGAGCCAAAAACATTCAGTACTTC
CASSPGGKGAKNIQYF
>TRBJ2-3|TRBV2|once|TRBD2
TGTGCCAGCAGGCGGGGTAGCGGGGGGGCCTTTTGGACAGATACGCAGTATTTT
CASRRGSGGAFWTDTQYF
>TRBJ2-1|TRBV28|NA|TRBD1
TGTGCCAGCAGTTCGACACAGGGACAGGGGTACAATGAGCAGTTCTTC
CASSSTQGQGYNEQFF
>TRBJ1-3|TRBV29-1|NA|NA
TGCAGCCCCCAGGACTCTGGAAACACCATATATTTT
CSPQDSGNTIYF
>TRBJ1-4|TRBV7-9|NA|TRBD1
TGTGCCAGCAGCTTGACAGGGGGCGCAACTAATGAAAAACTGTTTTTT
CASSLTGGATNEKLFF
>TRBJ2-2|TRBV5-8|NA|NA
TGTGCCAGCAGACCCTTCAGGGGTCCCGGGGAGCTGTTTTTT
CASRPFRGPGELFF
>TRBJ1-1|TRBV5-8|few|NA
TGTGCCAGCAGCTTGTTCCAGGGCGACACTGAAGCTTTCTTT
CASSLFQGDTEAFF
>TRBJ2-3|TRBV27|NA|TRBD2
TGTGCCAGCAGTCGCCTAGCGGGGGGGCCAGATACGCAGTATTTT
CASSRLAGGPDTQYF
>TRBJ2-7|TRBV4-1|NA|TRBD2
TGCGCCAGCAGCCAGGCCGGACTAGCGGGGGGTTTTGACGAGCAGTACTTC
CASSQAGLAGGFDEQYF
>TRBJ2-5|TRBV5-6|NA|NA
TGTGCCAGCAGGACTATGACAGGCGAAGAGACCCAGTACTTC
CASRTMTGEETQYF
>TRBJ2-2|TRBV7-9|NA|NA
TGTGCCAGCAGCTTAGGTATACAGAACACCGGGGAGCTGTTTTTT
CASSLGIQNTGELFF
>TRBJ2-1|TRBV7-3|NA|TRBD2
TGTGCCAGCAGCCGTTCTAGCGGGACAAACAATGAGCAGTTCTTC
CASSRSSGTNNEQFF
>TRBJ1-5|TRBV7-2|NA|TRBD1
TGTGCCAGCAGCTTAGGGACAGGGTTTGATCAGCCCCAGCATTTT
CASSLGTGFDQPQHF
>TRBJ2-3|TRBV2|once|NA
TGTGCCAGCGGGCTCAATGGCGCAGATACGCAGTATTTT
CASGLNGADTQYF
>TRBJ1-2|TRBV30|NA|NA
TGTGCCTGGGCCCGGGACTCCATGCCTGGCTACACCTTC
CAWARDSMPGYTF
>TRBJ1-1|TRBV19|few|NA
TGTGCCAGTAGTATAGTGGCGGGTACTGAAGCTTTCTTT
CASSIVAGTEAFF
>TRBJ2-2|TRBV7-7|NA|NA
TGTGCTAGCAGCTTGGAGGGGGCGAGCACCGGGGAGCTGTTTTTT
CASSLEGASTGELFF
>TRBJ2-2|TRBV14|few|NA
TGTGCCAGCAGCCCGATGGCGGGACTCCTCTCCGGGGAGCTGTTTTTT
CASSPMAGLLSGELFF
>TRBJ2-1|TRBV7-2|NA|TRBD2
TGTGCCAGCAGCAGACGCGGACTAGATGTGAATGAGCAGTTCTTC
CASSRRGLDVNEQFF
>TRBJ2-1|TRBV18|NA|TRBD1
TGTGCCAGCTCACCCCGACAGGGCCTCTCCTACAATGAGCAGTTCTTC
CASSPRQGLSYNEQFF
>TRBJ1-6|TRBV5-1|once|TRBD1
TGCGCCAGCAGCTTGGGACAGGGGGCCAATTCACCCCTCCACTTT
CASSLGQGANSPLHF
>TRBJ1-6|TRBV10-3|NA|NA
TGTGCCATCAGTGCATCCGGGTCCGGGAATTCACCCCTCCACTTT
CAISASGSGNSPLHF
>TRBJ2-1|TRBV28|few|TRBD1
TGTGCCAGCAGTCCCGTGGGGGGAGGGACAGGGGGCAATGAGCAGTTCTTC
CASSPVGGGTGGNEQFF
>TRBJ1-3|TRBV2|NA|NA
TGTGCCAGCAGGGAGGACAGCATCTCTGGAAACACCATATATTTT
CASREDSISGNTIYF
>TRBJ1-6|TRBV5-5|NA|TRBD1
TGTGCCAGCAGCTTTCGACAGGGGGCTAGTAATTCACCCCTCCACTTT
CASSFRQGASNSPLHF
>TRBJ2-7|TRBV5-1|NA|TRBD2
TGCGCCAGCAGCTCCGGACTAGCGGGGGGCCTGGACGAGCAGTACTTC
CASSSGLAGGLDEQYF
>TRBJ1-2|TRBV28|NA|NA
TGTGCCAGCAGTTTAAGACAGTACTATGGCTACACCTTC
CASSLRQYYGYTF
>TRBJ2-3|TRBV19|once|TRBD2
TGTGCCAGTAGTATAGCTAGCGGGAGCACAGATACGCAGTATTTT
CASSIASGSTDTQYF
>TRBJ2-7|TRBV2|NA|TRBD2
TGTGCCAGCGGAGCTAGCGGGAGAGGAGGCATAACGCGAGGGCCTACTTACGAGCAGTACTTC
CASGASGRGGITRGPTYEQYF
>TRBJ2-5|TRBV5-4|once|NA
TGTGCCAGCAGCAACAAAGGGAGAGTAGAGACCCAGTACTTC
CASSNKGRVETQYF
>TRBJ1-1|TRBV4-1|NA|NA
TGCGCCAGCAGCCAAGGGGGGGGATGGACTGAAGCTTTCTTT
CASSQGGGWTEAFF
>TRBJ2-5|TRBV5-1|NA|NA
TGCGCCAGCGCTGAGGCAGGGTATCTTGGAGAGACCCAGTACTTC
CASAEAGYLGETQYF
>TRBJ2-3|TRBV7-2|NA|TRBD2
TGTGCCAGCAGCTTAGGACTAGCGACGACAGATACGCAGTATTTT
CASSLGLATTDTQYF
>TRBJ2-7|TRBV5-1|few|NA
TGCGCCAGCAGCTTGGCGGGAGTGATCTACGAGCAGTACTTC
CASSLAGVIYEQYF
>TRBJ2-3|TRBV11-2|NA|NA
TGTGCCAGCAGCGCCCAGAGGTCTCGGCAGGATACGCAGTATTTT
CASSAQRSRQDTQYF
>TRBJ2-5|TRBV3-1/TRBV3-2|NA|NA
TGTGCCAGCAGAGAACTAGCACAAGAGACCCAGTACTTC
CASRELAQETQYF
>TRBJ2-1|TRBV18|NA|NA
TGTGCCAGCTCACAGTCAGGGGCGTACAATGAGCAGTTCTTC
CASSQSGAYNEQFF
>TRBJ2-1|TRBV11-3|NA|NA
TGTGCCAGCAGCTTAGACTCGAGGCGTGAGCAGTTCTTC
CASSLDSRREQFF
>TRBJ2-1|TRBV3-1/TRBV3-2|NA|NA
TGTGCCAGCAGCCAAGTCGGGGGGCAATATAACAATGAGCAGTTCTTC
CASSQVGGQYNNEQFF
>TRBJ2-7|TRBV6-5|NA|NA
TGTGCCAGCAGTAGCGGTCAGGGGGGCTCCTACGAGCAGTACTTC
CASSSGQGGSYEQYF
>TRBJ2-5|TRBV4-2|NA|TRBD1
TGTGCCAGCAGCCAAGGCGAGACAGGGGGCGTGGAGACCCAGTACTTC
CASSQGETGGVETQYF